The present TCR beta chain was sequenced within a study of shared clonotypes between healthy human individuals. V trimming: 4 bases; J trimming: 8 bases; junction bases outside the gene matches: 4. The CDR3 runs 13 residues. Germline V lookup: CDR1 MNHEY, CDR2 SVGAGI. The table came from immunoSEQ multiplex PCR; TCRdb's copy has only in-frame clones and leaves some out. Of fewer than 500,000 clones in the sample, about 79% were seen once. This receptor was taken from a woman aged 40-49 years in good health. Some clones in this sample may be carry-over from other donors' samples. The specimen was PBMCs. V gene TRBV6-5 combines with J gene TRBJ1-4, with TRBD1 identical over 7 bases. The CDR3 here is CASSSGQSEKLFF. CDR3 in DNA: TGTGCCAGCAGTTCGGGACAGTCCGAAAAACTGTTTTTT.